The 25 T cell receptor beta chains given below trace back to one sample, sequenced in a study of T cells in Graves' hyperthyroidism and ophthalmopathy. Amplified TCR beta CDR3 regions derived from RNA transcripts. The primer set for the first-round RT-PCR of the TCR CDR3 was HTBI. TCRdb re-derived calls from the multiplex PCR reads in MiXCR, one entry per CDR3 protein. The sample includes 540,000 or so distinct CDR3 sequences, 15% to 18% of them seen just once. Source material: blood. All receptors come from a woman in her 30s with Graves' hyperthyroidism.

This clonotype was seen only a few times. The chain combines TRBV24-1 with TRBJ2-1; the D is unclear. The germline V gene has CDR1 KGHDR and CDR2 SFDVKD. The CDR3 covers 14 residues. Deletions cut 6 bases from V and 0 bases from J, with 8 bases between. The CDR3 here is CATSSSRSYNEQFF. The CDR3 DNA reads as TGTGCCACCAGTAGCTCCCGCTCCTACAATGAGCAGTTCTTC.

This clonotype occurred once. A much larger clone sits a single nucleotide away, making a read error possible. V usage is TRBV20-1 and J usage is TRBJ2-3, with 7 nucleotides matching TRBD2. The CDR3 sequence is 12 residues long. Germline CDR1 DFQATT, CDR2 SNEGSKA (reference sequence). After removal of 8 bases from V and 4 bases from J, the junction contained 6 bases not matched to a gene. The CDR3 loop reads CSPRGRADTQYF. The CDR3 DNA reads TGCAGTCCCAGAGGGAGGGCAGATACGCAGTATTTT.

This chain links TRBV3-1 with TRBJ2-1, with D hard to call. This CDR3 region has 15 residues. V was cut by 4 bases and J by 0 bases, with 10 bases left in between. The germline V gene has CDR1 LGHDT and CDR2 YNNKEL (reference sequence). CDR3 protein: CASSRLRVSYNEQFF. DNA of the CDR3: TGTGCCAGCAGCCGCCTTAGGGTCTCCTACAATGAGCAGTTCTTC.

This clonotype appeared many times. The chain carries TRBV2 and TRBJ2-7; TRBD1 matches at 8 bases. CDR3 size: 14 residues. The ends lost 6 bases at V and 1 base at J; junction bases unmatched: 5. From germline, CDR1 is SNHLY and CDR2 FYNNEI. CDR3 nucleotides: TGTGCCAGCAGAGCCGGGACAGGATCCTACGAGCAGTACTTC. It is translated as CASRAGTGSYEQYF.

There are many counts of this clonotype. For the CDR3, the DNA is TGCAGTGCTAGAGACGCCTATGGCTACACCTTC. It codes for CSARDAYGYTF. The V and J genes are TRBV20-1 and TRBJ1-2; no clear D. The CDR3 totals 11 residues. Trimming stripped 0 bases from V and 4 bases from J, with 3 bases between. The germline gives CDR1 DFQATT, CDR2 SNEGSKA (reference sequence).

The chain combines TRBV5-1 with TRBJ2-5; 8 bases fit TRBD2. The V gene end was trimmed by 1 base and the J gene end by 13 bases; junction bases not matched to a gene: 15. The CDR3 runs 15 residues. The germline gives CDR1 SGHRS, CDR2 YFSETQ. CDR3 in amino acids: CASSLSVVAGRRGYF. CDR3 nucleotides: TGCGCCAGCAGCTTGAGTGTGGTAGCGGGACGGCGGGGGTACTTC.

This clonotype was recorded at least ten times. The rearrangement uses TRBV3-1 and TRBJ2-4; no reliable D call. The V gene lost 1 base and the J gene lost 3 bases, with 19 bases spanning the gap. Germline CDR1 reads LGHDT; CDR2 reads YNNKEL (reference sequence). The CDR3 sequence is 18 residues long. The CDR3 nucleotides are TGTGCCAGCAGCCAAGCGTCTCAGGAAATCGCTGGCAAAAACATTCAGTACTTC. It translates to CASSQASQEIAGKNIQYF. The whole variable domain, filled in from reference TRBV3-1 and TRBJ2-4, reads DTAVSQTPKYLVTQMGNDKSIKCEQNLGHDTMYWYKQDSKKFLKIMFSYNNKELIINETVPNRFSPKSPDKAHLNLHINSLELGDSAVYFCASSQASQEIAGKNIQYFGAGTRLSVL.

In this sample, this clonotype turned up many times. This chain connects TRBV11-3 to TRBJ2-1; 7 bases match TRBD2. CDR3 size: 15 residues. Germline loops: CDR1 SGHNT, CDR2 YENEEA. Trimming removed 4 bases from V and 3 bases from J; junction bases left unmatched: 6. CDR3 sequence (DNA): TGTGCCAGCAGCTGGTCCGGCGGGAGCTACAATGAGCAGTTCTTC. This sequence encodes CASSWSGGSYNEQFF.

This clonotype was seen many times. J is TRBJ2-3 and V is TRBV5-5; D unclear. The CDR3 sequence is 16 residues long. Trimming cost V 0 bases and J 2 bases, with 13 bases left between them. Germline-derived CDR1 and CDR2 are SGHKS and YYEKEE (reference sequence). The CDR3 coding sequence is TGTGCCAGCAGCTTGGATAGGCAGGCGATCACAGATACGCAGTATTTT. Residues: CASSLDRQAITDTQYF.

This clonotype occurred a few times. The chain combines TRBV4-1 with TRBJ2-1; 8 nucleotides line up with TRBD2. With V trimmed by 4 bases and J by 7 bases, 6 bases remained unmatched. Germline CDR1 MGHRA, CDR2 YSYEKL. There are 14 residues in the CDR3. This chain's CDR3 is CASSLRAGENEQFF. In DNA form, the CDR3 reads TGCGCCAGCAGCCTCAGAGCGGGAGAGAATGAGCAGTTCTTC.

The rearrangement uses TRBV4-2 and TRBJ2-3; D gene uncertain. The V gene's germline CDR1 is LGHNA and CDR2 YNFKEQ. Trimming left V 1 base short and J 4 bases short, with 12 bases between. The CDR3 spans 15 residues. The CDR3 DNA reads as TGTGCCAGCAGCCAAGGGGAAAGGGTCCCAGATACGCAGTATTTT. Translation: CASSQGERVPDTQYF.

This clonotype was observed many times. V usage is TRBV29-1 and J usage is TRBJ2-1; 10 bases are a match to TRBD2. Germline assignment: CDR1 SQVTM and CDR2 ANQGSEA. CDR3 size: 14 residues. V shed 4 bases, J shed 3 bases, and the junction held 3 bases outside the gene matches. In nucleotides, the CDR3 is TGCAGCGTTGGGCTAGCGGGAGACTACAATGAGCAGTTCTTC. Its translation is CSVGLAGDYNEQFF.

This clonotype was recorded many times. The chain combines TRBV29-1 with TRBJ1-1, with TRBD1 identical over 9 bases. Trimming at V came to 4 bases and at J to 1 base, leaving 1 base not matched to a gene. This CDR3 region has 13 residues. Per germline, CDR1 SQVTM and CDR2 ANQGSEA. The CDR3 DNA is TGCAGCGTTGGACAGGGGGAGAACACTGAAGCTTTCTTT. Amino acid sequence: CSVGQGENTEAFF.

This clonotype was found many times. The rearrangement uses TRBV2 and TRBJ2-7; D remains ambiguous. Germline V gives CDR1 SNHLY, CDR2 FYNNEI. V lost 4 bases, J lost 2 bases, and 12 bases lay in between. The CDR3 contains 14 residues. CDR3 nucleotide sequence: TGTGCCAGCAGTGTAAGTGGCGGTCCCTACGAGCAGTACTTC. Residues: CASSVSGGPYEQYF.

The rearrangement joins TRBV5-1 to TRBJ1-1; D unclear. Trimming took off 3 bases at V and 3 bases at J, with 9 bases between the two ends. This CDR3 is built from 13 residues. The germline V gene encodes CDR1 SGHRS and CDR2 YFSETQ. The CDR3 protein is CASSYGDDTEAFF. CDR3 bases: TGCGCCAGCAGCTATGGTGATGACACTGAAGCTTTCTTT.

At least ten counts were recorded for this clonotype. This chain connects TRBV6-2 or TRBV6-3 to TRBJ2-1, with 8 bases aligning to TRBD2. The CDR3 totals 17 residues. The J segment lost 2 bases and the V segment lost 0 bases, leaving 6 bases of the junction unmatched. Per germline, CDR1 MNHEY and CDR2 SVGEGT. The CDR3 sequence is CASSYSLTSGAYNEQFF. For the CDR3, the DNA is TGTGCCAGCAGTTACTCACTAACTAGCGGTGCCTACAATGAGCAGTTCTTC.

This clonotype was detected many times. This rearrangement joins TRBV20-1 to TRBJ2-7; either TRBD1 or TRBD2 may fit D (6 bases each). Germline lookup yields CDR1 DFQATT and CDR2 SNEGSKA (reference sequence). The length of the CDR3 is 10 residues. V shed 1 base and J shed 9 bases, with 7 bases lying between them. The DNA of the CDR3 is TGCAGTGCTAGAGCGGGGGCGCAGTACTTC. Translated: CSARAGAQYF.

This clonotype has at least ten counts. At one end, the junction sequence differs from germline, possibly due to a read error. J is TRBJ2-2 and V is TRBV12-3 or TRBV12-4; 8 bases are a match to TRBD1. This CDR3 spans 15 amino acids. The CDR3 DNA reads TGTGCCAGCAGCTTAGTTACAGGGGGAACCGGGGAGCTGTTTTTT. Translated: CASSLVTGGTGELFF.

This clonotype showed up many times. The chain carries TRBV2 and TRBJ2-2, with TRBD2 as a possible D gene (6 bases). Trimming left V 7 bases short and J 5 bases short, with 11 bases between. CDR3 length: 13 amino acids. Germline lookup yields CDR1 SNHLY and CDR2 FYNNEI. The CDR3 region is CASKTGETGELFF. CDR3 sequence (DNA): TGTGCCAGCAAAACGGGAGAAACCGGGGAGCTGTTTTTT.

This clonotype has ten or more counts. The chain recombines TRBV28 with TRBJ1-1; 7 bases align to TRBD1. The CDR3 length is 15 residues. Per germline, CDR1 MDHEN and CDR2 SYDVKM. The trim removed 3 bases at V and 0 bases at J, leaving 4 bases unmatched. The CDR3 reads CASSLTGPMNTEAFF. The CDR3 DNA sequence: TGTGCCAGCAGTTTGACAGGGCCTATGAACACTGAAGCTTTCTTT.

Points on this clonotype: This clone may be a read error of a much larger clone one base away. CDR3 region: CASSEEQGITEALF. CDR3 DNA: TGCGCCAGCAGCGAAGAACAGGGAATCACTGAAGCTCTCTTT. The chain combines TRBV10-2 with TRBJ1-1, with a tentative D call TRBD1 (6 bases). CDR1 and CDR2 (germline): WSHSY, SAAADI. This CDR3 is 14 amino acids long.

This clonotype occurred many times. The rearrangement links TRBV2 to TRBJ2-1; 11 bases align to TRBD2. The CDR3 runs 18 residues. Germline V gene data show CDR1 as SNHLY and CDR2 as FYNNEI. With V trimmed by 4 bases and J by 3 bases, 11 bases remained unmatched. The CDR3 here is CASSVEWGGTSGYNEQFF. CDR3 bases: TGTGCCAGCAGTGTGGAGTGGGGCGGGACTAGCGGCTACAATGAGCAGTTCTTC.

This clonotype turned up a few times. This chain joins TRBV12-3 or TRBV12-4 and TRBJ2-1; 13 positions agree with TRBD2. The junction had 9 bases not matched to a gene; V was cut back by 6 bases and J by 10 bases. This CDR3 region has 15 residues. CDR3 loop: CASSPGLAGPTEQFF. Here the CDR3 DNA reads TGTGCCAGCAGCCCGGGACTAGCGGGACCCACGGAGCAGTTCTTC.

This clonotype was counted at least ten times. This chain joins TRBV3-1 and TRBJ2-7, with D possibly matching TRBD2 (5 bases). This CDR3 contains 15 residues. V was cut by 0 bases and J by 3 bases, with 12 bases left in between. Germline-derived CDR1 and CDR2 are LGHDT and YNNKEL (reference sequence). CDR3 in amino acids: CASSQDPRESYEQYF. The CDR3 coding sequence is TGTGCCAGCAGCCAAGATCCGAGGGAGAGCTACGAGCAGTACTTC.

This clonotype has a count of ten or more. The rearrangement uses TRBV7-9 and TRBJ1-5, with D perhaps TRBD1 (5 bases). Trimming removed 1 base at V and 5 bases at J, with 9 bases between. The CDR3 extends over 14 amino acids. Germline V gene sequence: CDR1 SEHNR, CDR2 FQNEAQ (reference sequence). The CDR3 DNA follows: TGTGCCAGCAGCTTAGGACAGCAGGATCAGCCCCAGCATTTT. Its translation is CASSLGQQDQPQHF.